Sequencing of this T cell receptor beta chain was carried out in a study of cytomegalovirus exposure and HLA in healthy donors. Study-wide points: Among donors in an Asian-associated ancestry cluster, a later analysis reportedly found fewer N-insertions than the roughly 730-donor mean. When analyzed later, a missense DCLRE1C variant was found to be linked to TCR beta V- and J-gene trimming. The authors reported that TCR beta sequences could predict HLA-A and HLA-B alleles. These predictions were accurate for most subjects in the first cohort.

A note on this clone: Its antigen remains unidentified.

CDR1 is KGHSH and CDR2 is LQKENI in the germline V gene. Trimming took off 3 bases at V and 1 base at J, with 25 bases between the two ends. This CDR3 spans 19 amino acids. Use of 60 Vbeta and 13 Jbeta primers characterized the PCR. Assay: immunoSEQ multiplex PCR; the TCRdb copy retains only in-frame clones and omits some. The sample features about 200,000 clones, with approximately 6.9% in its top ten. The clonotype originates from a man between 25 and 39 years old in good health and CMV-seronegative. The chain has TRBV18 and TRBJ2-7; tentatively, D is TRBD2 (6 bases). Source material: PBMCs. The CDR3 coding sequence is TGTGCCAGCTCACCTCGGAAGACTAGGGTCCGTCAAGTTTCCTACGAGCAGTACTTC. It yields the protein CASSPRKTRVRQVSYEQYF. The whole variable domain, remainder taken from reference TRBV18 and TRBJ2-7, is NAGVMQNPRHLVRRRGQEARLRCSPMKGHSHVYWYRQLPEEGLKFMVYLQKENIIDESGMPKERFSAEFPKEGPSILRIQQVVRGDSAAYFCASSPRKTRVRQVSYEQYFGPGTRLTVT.